This T cell receptor beta chain was captured by sequencing in a study of cytomegalovirus exposure and HLA in healthy donors. Both 60 Vbeta primers and 13 Jbeta primers went into the PCR. Assay: immunoSEQ multiplex PCR; the TCRdb copy retains only in-frame clones and omits some. The profile shows some 130,000 clones, around four fifths of them singletons. This clone was seen once. Its antigen is unknown. The CDR3 is made up of 16 amino acids. Looked up from germline, CDR1 is SGHAT and CDR2 is FQNNGV. Trimming cost V 5 bases and J 3 bases, with 20 bases left between them. Study-level points and caveats: Most TCR sequences were seen very rarely across donors, but some public TCRs occurred in many. Associated with HLA alleles at 0.05 false discovery rate in a later analysis were some 16,000 TCR beta sequences.

V usage is TRBV11-2 and J usage is TRBJ2-7; D remains unclear. The source material was PBMCs. The clonotype was recovered from a woman between 45 and 65 years old in good health and CMV-seropositive. CDR3 sequence: CASSDHRYTLDYEQYF. CDR3 nucleotide sequence: TGTGCCAGCAGCGACCATAGGTATACTCTAGACTACGAGCAGTACTTC.